Below are 14 T cell receptor beta chains sequenced from a single sample in a study of T cells in Graves' hyperthyroidism and ophthalmopathy. The investigators amplified TCR beta CDR3 regions from RNA transcripts. A set of HTBI primers served as the primers for a first-round RT-PCR of the TCR CDR3. TCRdb re-analysed the multiplex PCR reads in MiXCR, keeping a single row per CDR3 protein. The sample lists about 270,000 distinct CDR3 sequences; about 20% were seen once. Sample: blood. Receptors were obtained from a man aged 30 to 45 with Graves' ophthalmopathy.

In this sample, this clonotype turned up a few times. The CDR3 reads CSVIIAGVSDTQYF. The CDR3 DNA reads TGCAGCGTAATAATAGCGGGAGTCTCAGATACGCAGTATTTT. This chain links TRBV29-1 with TRBJ2-3, with TRBD2 matching over 9 bases. The CDR3 is made up of 14 amino acids. Germline CDR1 is SQVTM and CDR2 is ANQGSEA. J lost 4 bases, V lost 6 bases, and 8 bases had no gene match.

This clonotype was observed a few times. The CDR3 sequence is CASRTDRDEKLFF. The CDR3 DNA follows: TGTGCCAGCAGGACGGACAGGGATGAAAAACTGTTTTTT. This chain connects TRBV27 to TRBJ1-4, with 8 bases identical to TRBD1. This CDR3 has 13 amino acids. From germline, CDR1 is MNHEY and CDR2 SMNVEV (reference sequence). The J segment lost 6 bases and the V segment lost 6 bases, leaving 3 bases of the junction unmatched.

This clonotype was picked up a small number of times. The gene calls are TRBV6-1 and TRBJ2-5; no definite D call. Between the trimmed V and J ends, which lost 5 bases and 9 bases, there was a span of 10 bases. The germline V gene has CDR1 MNHNS and CDR2 SASEGT. The CDR3 has 11 residues. CDR3: CASSYGGAQYF. DNA for the CDR3: TGTGCCAGCAGTTACGGTGGGGCCCAGTACTTC.

The CDR3, as DNA: TGTGCCAGCAGCCCTCTGGCGGTAGATACGCAGTATTTT. Residues: CASSPLAVDTQYF. The chain links TRBV7-6 to TRBJ2-3, with D hard to call. Germline-derived CDR1 and CDR2 are SGHVS and FNYEAQ. The V gene lost 5 bases and the J gene lost 5 bases, with 11 bases spanning the gap. This CDR3 has 13 residues.

Points on this clonotype: A much larger clone is a single base away; this may be a read error. V is TRBV6-1 and J is TRBJ2-5; TRBD2 agrees at 12 bases. Germline assignment: CDR1 MNHNS and CDR2 SASEGT. The CDR3 covers 16 residues. V shed 6 bases and J 2 bases; nucleotides not matched to a gene: 7. In DNA form, the CDR3 reads TGTGCCAGCAGCTCCGGACTAGCGGGATGGCAAGAGACCCAGTACTTC. This sequence encodes CASSSGLAGWQETQYF.

There are many counts of this clonotype. The chain combines TRBV11-3 with TRBJ1-1; D is perhaps TRBD1 (5 bases). V lost 5 bases and J 2 bases, leaving 15 bases between the germline ends. CDR3 length: 15 amino acids. Germline CDR1 is SGHNT and CDR2 is YENEEA. The CDR3 sequence: CASSIGTGKNTEAFF. CDR3 nucleotide sequence: TGTGCCAGCAGCATTGGGACGGGAAAAAACACTGAAGCTTTCTTT.

Points on this clonotype: Lacking the conserved final phenylalanine or tryptophan, this CDR3 likely reflects a read error. The chain uses TRBV7-9 and TRBJ2-3; D not certain. Germline assignment: CDR1 SEHNR and CDR2 FQNEAQ (reference sequence). V shed 6 bases and J shed 2 bases, with 15 bases lying between them. The CDR3 extends over 15 amino acids. For the CDR3, the DNA is TGTGCCAGCAGGCGTGACAATAGGGCCACAGATACGCAGTATTCT. Translated: CASRRDNRATDTQYS.

The chain links TRBV30 to TRBJ1-2; TRBD1 aligns across 7 bases. This CDR3 has 13 amino acids. Germline V lookup: CDR1 GTSNPN, CDR2 SVGIG (reference sequence). With V trimmed by 5 bases and J by 10 bases, 13 bases remained unmatched. DNA of the CDR3: TGTGCCTGGGAAGATCAGGGGGTCGATGTCTACACCTTC. This sequence encodes CAWEDQGVDVYTF.

V is TRBV6-1 and J is TRBJ2-2; TRBD1 matches at 8 bases. Per germline, CDR1 MNHNS and CDR2 SASEGT. Losses at the gene ends were 5 bases for V and 1 base for J; bases not matched to a gene: 9. The CDR3 has 17 residues. The DNA of the CDR3 is TGTGCCAGCAGTACAGCCCGGACAGGGTTGAACACCGGGGAGCTGTTTTTT. It yields the protein CASSTARTGLNTGELFF.

The table lists this clonotype with a count of one. One end of the junction varies from germline; a read error may be responsible. V usage is TRBV20-1 and J usage is TRBJ2-7, with 9 nucleotides matching TRBD2. The CDR3 runs 16 residues. In germline, CDR1 is DFQATT, CDR2 SNEGSKA (reference sequence). CDR3 nucleotides: TGCAGTGCTAGAGACCCCCGGGGTAGCGGGAGTTACGAGCGGTACTTC. This sequence encodes CSARDPRGSGSYERYF.

The rearrangement links TRBV20-1 to TRBJ1-1; possible D gene TRBD1, 5 bases. This CDR3 has 13 residues. Looked up from germline, CDR1 is DFQATT and CDR2 is SNEGSKA (reference sequence). This CDR3 is CSADNNMNTEAFF. CDR3 nucleotide sequence: TGCAGCGCGGACAACAACATGAACACTGAAGCTTTCTTT.

V usage is TRBV7-9 and J usage is TRBJ1-2, with D tentatively TRBD1 (6 bases). The CDR3 has 15 residues. From germline, CDR1 is SEHNR and CDR2 FQNEAQ (reference sequence). Trimming left V 0 bases short and J 6 bases short, with 14 bases between. CDR3 nucleotides: TGTGCCAGCAGCTTAGCGGTAGGACAGAACCATGGCTACACCTTC. Its translation: CASSLAVGQNHGYTF.

Only a few counts were recorded for this clonotype. The rearrangement joins TRBV6-5 to TRBJ1-5; D gene unclear. CDR1 and CDR2 from the germline V gene are MNHEY and SVGAGI. Deletions cut 2 bases from V and 4 bases from J, with 9 bases between. CDR3 length: 14 residues. CDR3 bases: TGTGCCAGCAGTTACGACAAGGGAAATCAGCCCCAGCATTTT. Protein product: CASSYDKGNQPQHF.

In its sample, this clonotype was seen a few times. The J gene is TRBJ2-5, the V gene TRBV12-3 or TRBV12-4; 8 bases agree with TRBD1. The V segment lost 0 bases and the J segment 4 bases; nucleotides outside the gene matches: 4. There are 15 residues in the CDR3. Here the CDR3 reads CASSLAQGGGETQYF. The CDR3 nucleotides are TGTGCCAGCAGTTTAGCACAGGGGGGAGGAGAGACCCAGTACTTC.